Each of the 11 T cell receptor beta chains below was sequenced from the same sample in a study of T cells in Graves' hyperthyroidism and ophthalmopathy. Researchers amplified the TCR beta CDR3 regions from RNA transcripts. A set of HTBI primers served as the primers for a first-round RT-PCR of the TCR CDR3. Each CDR3 protein is one row after TCRdb ran MiXCR on the multiplex PCR reads. Seen here are approximately 740,000 distinct CDR3 sequences, about 15% observed once, and the top ten hold approximately 10%. Source material: blood. These receptors all come from a woman between 18 and 29 years old with Graves' hyperthyroidism.

The rearrangement uses TRBV7-9 and TRBJ2-3; TRBD2 aligns across 14 bases. Per germline, CDR1 SEHNR and CDR2 FQNEAQ (reference sequence). The CDR3 is 19 residues long. Trimming cost V 5 bases and J 7 bases; bases outside gene matches: 17. The CDR3 spells CASSLPPRLAGGPIHTQYF. The CDR3 DNA is TGTGCCAGCAGCCTCCCCCCCCGACTAGCGGGAGGGCCAATCCATACGCAGTATTTT. Filled out from reference TRBV7-9 and TRBJ2-3, the complete variable domain reads DTGVSQNPRHKITKRGQNVTFRCDPISEHNRLYWYRQTLGQGPEFLTYFQNEAQLEKSRLLSDRFSAERPKGSFSTLEIQRTEQGDSAMYLCASSLPPRLAGGPIHTQYFGPGTRLTVL.

Ten or more counts support this clonotype. The V call is TRBV20-1, the J call TRBJ2-7; 11 bases line up with TRBD2. The V gene's germline CDR1 is DFQATT and CDR2 SNEGSKA (reference sequence). The CDR3 spans 13 residues. The V gene end was trimmed by 6 bases and the J gene end by 7 bases; junction bases not matched to a gene: 8. The CDR3 bases are TGCAGTGCGGGGGCTAGCGGGAGGAAAGAGCAGTACTTC. This encodes CSAGASGRKEQYF.

This clonotype was observed at least ten times. This rearrangement joins TRBV13 to TRBJ1-2; no firm D call. The CDR3 consists of 15 residues. V dropped 3 bases and J dropped 9 bases, with 20 bases sitting between them. Germline values: CDR1 PRHDT, CDR2 FYEKMQ (reference sequence). The CDR3, as DNA: TGTGCCAGCAGCTTCAACTTGGACGGCACTGGGAGCTACACCTTC. Its translation: CASSFNLDGTGSYTF.

This clonotype was found a few times. The V and J genes are TRBV20-1 and TRBJ1-1, with a possible D match to TRBD1 (5 bases). Trimming took 5 bases from V and 0 from J, leaving 10 bases between them. The CDR3 length is 13 residues. Per the germline V gene, CDR1 is DFQATT and CDR2 is SNEGSKA (reference sequence). Written as DNA, the CDR3 is TGCAGTGCTGGGGGACCTATGAACACTGAAGCTTTCTTT. Amino acid sequence: CSAGGPMNTEAFF.

This clonotype has at least ten counts. The chain carries TRBV7-3 and TRBJ2-1, with 10 bases that match TRBD2. Germline V lookup: CDR1 SGHTA, CDR2 FQGTGA. The CDR3 spans 16 residues. Trimming removed 5 bases from V and 8 bases from J; junction bases left unmatched: 12. The CDR3 DNA follows: TGTGCCAGCAGCGCCATAGGAGCGGGAGGGCCCCATGAGCAGTTCTTC. Protein sequence: CASSAIGAGGPHEQFF.

A few counts support this clonotype. The gene calls are TRBV9 and TRBJ1-5; 7 bases match TRBD1. The CDR3 spans 14 residues. The V gene end was trimmed by 0 bases and the J gene end by 5 bases; junction bases not matched to a gene: 2. CDR1 and CDR2 from the germline V gene are SGDLS and YYNGEE. The CDR3 sequence: CASSVGTGDQPQHF. DNA of the CDR3: TGTGCCAGCAGCGTAGGCACAGGGGATCAGCCCCAGCATTTT.

Note on this clonotype: A much bigger clone sits one base away, suggesting this may be a read error. V and J are TRBV6-1 and TRBJ2-1; TRBD1 agrees at 8 bases. CDR1 is MNHNS, CDR2 SASEGT, per germline. The CDR3 has 12 amino acids. The V and J ends lost 8 bases and 5 bases, in that order; junction bases with no gene match: 2. As DNA, the CDR3 is TGTGCCAGCTGCAGGGGGCACAATGAGCAGTTCTTC. This gives the protein CASCRGHNEQFF.

The table lists this clonotype with a few counts. V gene TRBV7-3 combines with J gene TRBJ1-1; the D gene is possibly TRBD1 (5 bases). Trimming removed 5 bases at V and 2 bases at J, with 9 bases between. The CDR3 consists of 13 residues. CDR1 SGHTA and CDR2 FQGTGA come from the germline V gene. CDR3 amino acids: CASSVQENTEAFF. In nucleotides, the CDR3 is TGTGCCAGCAGCGTACAGGAAAACACTGAAGCTTTCTTT. Drawing the rest from reference TRBV7-3 and TRBJ1-1, the complete variable domain is GAGVSQTPSNKVTEKGKYVELRCDPISGHTALYWYRQSLGQGPEFLIYFQGTGAADDSGLPNDRFFAVRPEGSVSTLKIQRTERGDSAVYLCASSVQENTEAFFGQGTRLTVV.

The chain uses TRBV12-3 or TRBV12-4 and TRBJ2-1; 12 bases align to TRBD2. This CDR3 is 18 amino acids long. J was trimmed by 7 bases and V by 2 bases; bases with no gene match: 12. The CDR3 coding sequence is TGTGCCAGCAGTTTAAACCGACTAGCGGGAGAAAGGGAAAATGAGCAGTTCTTC. It specifies CASSLNRLAGERENEQFF.

This clonotype came up many times. This chain connects TRBV24-1 to TRBJ2-1, with TRBD1 matching 7 bases. V shed 2 bases, J shed 1 base, and the junction held 4 bases outside the gene matches. The CDR3 loop spans 16 amino acids. Germline assignment: CDR1 KGHDR and CDR2 SFDVKD. CDR3 region: CATSDWGQKSYNEQFF. CDR3 nucleotides: TGTGCCACCAGTGATTGGGGACAGAAATCCTACAATGAGCAGTTCTTC.

This clonotype was counted many times. J is TRBJ2-1 and V is TRBV7-9; 10 nucleotides agree with TRBD2. The V segment lost 5 bases and the J segment 4 bases; nucleotides outside the gene matches: 11. Per the germline V gene, CDR1 is SEHNR and CDR2 is FQNEAQ (reference sequence). This CDR3 is built from 17 residues. CDR3 bases: TGTGCCAGCAGCCCCCGTAGCGGGAGGCCGGGGTACAATGAGCAGTTCTTC. Protein sequence: CASSPRSGRPGYNEQFF.